This TCR beta chain was documented in a study of blood T cell repertoires in COVID-19. Study in general: PBMCs, B-cell-depleted T cells, or T cells were the source of the cDNA or gDNA that made up the material.

This CDR3 comprises 13 residues. Germline V gene lookup returns CDR1 MNHEY and CDR2 SVGAGI. V lost 6 bases, J lost 7 bases, and 16 bases lay in between. Per the original methods: Reference gene primers were amplified, and this amplification served to estimate nucleated cell counts. The data were produced by immunoSEQ multiplex PCR, yet TCRdb's version contains in-frame clones alone and is incomplete. V and J calls and clone size are given by that table; D and trimming were obtained from the DNA. This sample carries some 180,000 clones, 85% to 90% of them seen once, and the ten largest clones take just over 2.5%.

The V call is TRBV6-5, the J call TRBJ2-7; D perhaps matches TRBD1 (6 bases). The receptor was derived from an elderly woman with COVID-19, enrolled during active disease. Sequences were obtained from peripheral blood. The CDR3 loop is CASSADRLGEQYF. The CDR3 DNA reads as TGTGCCAGCAGCGCCGACAGGTTGGGGGAGCAGTACTTC.